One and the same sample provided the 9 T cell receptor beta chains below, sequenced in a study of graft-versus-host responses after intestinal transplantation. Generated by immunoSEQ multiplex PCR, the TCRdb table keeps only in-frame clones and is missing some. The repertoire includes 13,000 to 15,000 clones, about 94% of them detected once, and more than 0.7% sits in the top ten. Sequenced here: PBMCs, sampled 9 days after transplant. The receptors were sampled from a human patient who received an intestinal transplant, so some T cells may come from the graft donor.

CDR3 sequence: CASSSSTGGRYGYTF. The DNA of the CDR3 is TGTGCCAGCAGTTCGTCTACAGGGGGTCGCTATGGCTACACCTTC. The chain employs TRBV6-5 and TRBJ1-2; 8 bases line up with TRBD1. V was pared by 4 bases and J by 4 bases, with 8 bases of the junction left unmatched. CDR1 is MNHEY and CDR2 is SVGAGI in the germline V gene. The CDR3 consists of 15 residues.

The CDR3 region has the DNA TGCGCCAGCAGCTTCGGGACAGGGTCCTACGAGCAGTACTTC. Amino acids: CASSFGTGSYEQYF. The chain is built from TRBV5-1 and TRBJ2-5; 9 bases fit TRBD1. The end of the DNA fits TRBJ2-7 better, so the J call may be wrong. Germline V gene lookup returns CDR1 SGHRS and CDR2 YFSETQ. This CDR3 contains 14 residues.

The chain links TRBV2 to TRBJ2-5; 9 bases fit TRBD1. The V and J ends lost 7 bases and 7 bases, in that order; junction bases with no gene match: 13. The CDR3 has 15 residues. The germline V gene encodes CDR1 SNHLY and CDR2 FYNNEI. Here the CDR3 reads CASTQWDRAAGTQYF. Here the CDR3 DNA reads TGTGCCAGCACCCAATGGGACAGGGCGGCGGGGACCCAGTACTTC.

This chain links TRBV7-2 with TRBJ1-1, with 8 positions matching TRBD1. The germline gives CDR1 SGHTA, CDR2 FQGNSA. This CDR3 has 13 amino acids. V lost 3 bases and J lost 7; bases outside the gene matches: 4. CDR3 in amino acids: CASSLETGDEAFF. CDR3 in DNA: TGTGCCAGCAGCTTGGAGACAGGGGATGAAGCTTTCTTT. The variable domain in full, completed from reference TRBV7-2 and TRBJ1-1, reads GAGVSQSPSNKVTEKGKDVELRCDPISGHTALYWYRQSLGQGLEFLIYFQGNSAPDKSGLPSDRFSAERTGGSVSTLTIQRTQQEDSAVYLCASSLETGDEAFFGQGTRLTVV.

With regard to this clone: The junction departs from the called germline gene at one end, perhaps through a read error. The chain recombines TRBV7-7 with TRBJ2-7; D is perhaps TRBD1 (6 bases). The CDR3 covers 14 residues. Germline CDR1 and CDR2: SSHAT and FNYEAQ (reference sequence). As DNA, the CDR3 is TGTGCTAGCAGCCCCGAACAGGGATCCCACGAGCAGTACTTC. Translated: CASSPEQGSHEQYF.

The CDR3 nucleotides read TGTGCCAGCAGCTCGGGACTCCTGAGCTCCTACGAGCAGTACTTC. Protein: CASSSGLLSSYEQYF. V is TRBV7-9 and J is TRBJ2-7; D might be TRBD2 (6 bases). This CDR3 comprises 15 residues. Germline V gives CDR1 SEHNR, CDR2 FQNEAQ (reference sequence). V lost 4 bases and J 0 bases, leaving 13 bases between the germline ends. The whole variable domain, filled in from reference TRBV7-9 and TRBJ2-7, reads DTGVSQNPRHKITKRGQNVTFRCDPISEHNRLYWYRQTLGQGPEFLTYFQNEAQLEKSRLLSDRFSAERPKGSFSTLEIQRTEQGDSAMYLCASSSGLLSSYEQYFGPGTRLTVT.

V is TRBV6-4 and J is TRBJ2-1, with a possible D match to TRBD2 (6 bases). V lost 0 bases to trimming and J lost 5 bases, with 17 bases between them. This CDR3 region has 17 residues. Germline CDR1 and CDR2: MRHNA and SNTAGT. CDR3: CASSDSEKSGFNNEQFF. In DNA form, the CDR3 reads TGTGCCAGCAGTGACTCAGAAAAAAGCGGGTTTAACAATGAGCAGTTCTTC.

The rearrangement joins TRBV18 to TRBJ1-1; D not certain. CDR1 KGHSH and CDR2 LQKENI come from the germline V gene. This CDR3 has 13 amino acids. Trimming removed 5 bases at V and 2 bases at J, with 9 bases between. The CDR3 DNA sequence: TGTGCCAGCTCATCTGCCATAAACACTGAAGCTTTCTTT. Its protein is CASSSAINTEAFF.

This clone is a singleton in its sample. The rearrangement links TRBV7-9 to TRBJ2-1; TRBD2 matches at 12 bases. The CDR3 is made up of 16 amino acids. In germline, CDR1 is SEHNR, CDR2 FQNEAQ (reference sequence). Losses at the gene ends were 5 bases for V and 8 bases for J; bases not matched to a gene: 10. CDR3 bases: TGTGCCAGCAGCGCACCCTCTAGCGGGAGGGACCATGAGCAGTTCTTC. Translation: CASSAPSSGRDHEQFF.